This T cell receptor (beta chain) was documented in a study of shared clonotypes between healthy human individuals. Sequencing used immunoSEQ multiplex PCR; TCRdb keeps in-frame clones, though not all of them. This sample has about 640,000 clones, with about 78% found just once. The germline V and J ends were trimmed by 0 bases and 1 base, with 6 bases remaining between them. Germline loops: CDR1 MNHEY, CDR2 SVGAGI. The CDR3 length is 14 residues. The chain joins TRBV6-5 to TRBJ2-5; D might be TRBD2 (5 bases). The receptor was isolated from a woman younger than 45 in good health. The material sequenced was memory CD4+ T cells sorted from blood. Stated subset: CD45RA-negative fraction. CDR3 sequence (DNA): TGTGCCAGCAGTTACTCGCGGGCCCAAGAGACCCAGTACTTC. Its protein product is CASSYSRAQETQYF.